Included here is one TCR beta chain sequence, with context. This receptor's antigen is unknown. Base qualities are not recorded, but no much larger clone differs from it by a single base. RNA was extracted using the RNeasy kit, and roughly 0.45 to 1 ug of the RNA was reverse transcribed with random hexamers. TCR beta CDR3 regions were amplified with the immunoSEQ multiplex PCR assay covering 54 Vbeta and 13 Jbeta segments. PCR amplification bias was corrected by using a synthetic template baseline for primer optimization and computational correction. On the study's bioinformatics: Reads were annotated to V, D and J genes according to IMGT and were analyzed with immunoSEQ Analyzer, with only productive sequences retained. Clonality was calculated as one minus the Shannon entropy normalized by log2 of the number of productive unique sequences. For each patient and control, public and private clones were evaluated within the 100 most prevalent clones. Clones were defined as Susac-specific if absent from the healthy and MS cohorts, from 1052 published viral clones and from other ImmuneACCESS disease sequences. In TCRdb, the public reads were trimmed at Q25 with fastp and aligned with MiXCR, with productive beta chains retained. Every distinct CDR3 protein forms one entry, paired with its most common genes and DNA. It is TCRdb's table, rather than the study itself, that gives the V and J calls and clone size. For this sample the table gives 250,000 to 300,000 distinct CDR3 sequences, of which over 75% were detected only once. The ten largest clones add up to 0.18% of the sample.

The CDR3, cysteine through phenylalanine, is 14 amino acids long. Only CDR3 DNA is held: 42 bases, read in frame from base 1. CDR1 DFQATT and CDR2 SNEGSKA were looked up in the germline V gene (reference sequence). V was cut back by 6 bases and J by 7 bases, leaving a gap of 22 bases between them. This sample stems from a study of CD8 T cells in Susac syndrome (dated by TCRdb to between 2017 and 2020). As for the study more broadly: The study used repertoire sequencing to test whether antigen drove CD8+ T cell activation and differentiation in Susac syndrome. The study compared CD8+ T cell repertoire clonality among over 9 healthy donors, around 14 Susac syndrome patients and approximately 16 multiple sclerosis patients. Broad study findings and their caveats: The number of individuals in the TCR sequencing and HLA analysis was recognized as being relatively small.

High-throughput TCR beta sequencing profiled peripheral blood CD8+ and CD4+ T cells from healthy donors, Susac syndrome patients and multiple sclerosis patients. Treatment-naive patients with stable or active relapsing-remitting disease fulfilling revised McDonald criteria were used as multiple sclerosis controls. CD8+ TEMRA cells were enriched by FACS, while bulk CD8+ and CD4+ T cells were purified by magnetic negative isolation. Blood was drawn into EDTA tubes, processed within 24 hours, and PBMCs were isolated by density gradient centrifugation. PBMCs intended for TCR sequencing were cryopreserved in liquid nitrogen and thawed later in a water bath at 37 degrees C. The sorted or isolated CD4+, CD8+ and CD8+ TEMRA cells reached a purity of at least 90%.

Sequenced sample: CD8+ T cells from PBMCs. The rearranged chain carries TRBV20-1 and TRBJ2-7; the D segment is perhaps TRBD1 or TRBD2, each sharing 5 matched bases. The receptor was isolated from a human donor with multiple sclerosis. The DNA is as follows: TGCAGTGCGTTTCAAGGGACCGACCCTAAGGAGCAGTACTTC. It translates to CSAFQGTDPKEQYF.